The 15 T cell receptor beta chains given below trace back to one sample, sequenced in a study of cytomegalovirus exposure and HLA in healthy donors listed by TCRdb under 2017. The library was prepared using the immunoSEQ multiplex PCR assay. Imported from immuneACCESS, the table was reduced by TCRdb to in-frame sequences with V and J called. These copies leave out some clones; in studies compared against another copy, an unresolved V gene accounts for under half, and the cause of the remainder is not known. This sample holds approximately 200,000 clones; almost 90% were observed only once. The ten biggest clones cover 2.9% of the sample. The sequenced material came from PBMCs. The receptor source for this set is a woman between 18 and 29 years old in good health and CMV-seronegative.

The genes are TRBV2 and TRBJ2-7, with a tentative D call TRBD1 (6 bases). Between the trimmed V and J ends, which lost 3 bases and 11 bases, there was a span of 17 bases. The CDR3 runs to 13 residues. From germline, CDR1 is SNHLY and CDR2 FYNNEI. CDR3 DNA: TGTGCCAGCAGTGATTTGGGGGCGGATAAAGAGTACTTC. Its translation is CASSDLGADKEYF.

The rearrangement joins TRBV6-1 to TRBJ2-7; 8 bases agree with TRBD2. Germline V gives CDR1 MNHNS, CDR2 SASEGT. CDR3 length: 13 amino acids. Trimming took 8 bases from V and 3 from J; bases not matched to a gene: 6. This chain's CDR3 is CASVKGLDYEQYF. The DNA for the CDR3 is TGTGCCAGCGTAAAGGGACTAGACTACGAGCAGTACTTC.

CDR3 DNA: TGTGCCAGTAGAAAAGGAAACACCATATATTTT. Translation: CASRKGNTIYF. The J gene is TRBJ1-3, the V gene TRBV27; D is uncertain. The germline V gene encodes CDR1 MNHEY and CDR2 SMNVEV (reference sequence). V was clipped by 9 bases and J by 4 bases, with 7 bases between them. The CDR3 contains 11 residues.

The chain couples TRBV5-1 to TRBJ1-2; 7 bases fit TRBD1. V was pared by 4 bases and J by 7 bases, with 4 bases of the junction left unmatched. The CDR3 loop spans 12 amino acids. CDR1 SGHRS and CDR2 YFSETQ come from the germline V gene. The CDR3 reads CASSTGTAGYTF. The CDR3 DNA follows: TGCGCCAGCAGCACTGGGACAGCTGGCTACACCTTC.

In its sample, this clone was seen once. V gene TRBV28 combines with J gene TRBJ2-1; 7 nucleotides line up with TRBD1. V trimming: 6 bases; J trimming: 3 bases; junction bases outside the gene matches: 8. Germline values: CDR1 MDHEN, CDR2 SYDVKM. The CDR3 totals 15 residues. The CDR3 coding sequence is TGTGCCAGCAGCTCTGACAGGGCCGGCTACAATGAGCAGTTCTTC. The encoded protein is CASSSDRAGYNEQFF.

This chain connects TRBV5-1 to TRBJ2-5, with D possibly matching TRBD1 (6 bases). Germline V gene sequence: CDR1 SGHRS, CDR2 YFSETQ. This CDR3 contains 14 residues. V was pared by 3 bases and J by 1 base, with 10 bases between. CDR3 protein: CASSSGQLQETQYF. In DNA form, the CDR3 reads TGCGCCAGCAGCTCCGGACAGCTCCAAGAGACCCAGTACTTC.

The chain links TRBV28 to TRBJ2-7, with 11 bases identical to TRBD2. CDR3 length: 14 amino acids. Trimming at V came to 3 bases and at J to 3 bases, leaving 1 base not matched to a gene. From germline, CDR1 is MDHEN and CDR2 SYDVKM. This CDR3 reads CASSFGTSGYEQYF. The CDR3 DNA reads TGTGCCAGCAGTTTTGGGACTAGCGGCTACGAGCAGTACTTC.

The chain carries TRBV20-1 and TRBJ1-2, with D unclear. The CDR3 has 11 amino acids. Germline values: CDR1 DFQATT, CDR2 SNEGSKA (reference sequence). Trimming cost V 6 bases and J 3 bases, with 8 bases left between them. This chain's CDR3 is CSAPMYYGYTF. In DNA form, the CDR3 reads TGCAGTGCCCCAATGTACTATGGCTACACCTTC.

The chain combines TRBV5-6 with TRBJ2-7, with D hard to call. CDR1 is SGHDT, CDR2 YYEEEE, per germline. CDR3 length equals 14 residues. Trimming took off 0 bases at V and 1 base at J, with 8 bases between the two ends. The CDR3 coding sequence is TGTGCCAGCAGCTTGGCGGGTAAATCCTACGAGCAGTACTTC. It encodes CASSLAGKSYEQYF.

This clone was seen only once. The genes are TRBV28 and TRBJ1-5, with D uncertain. The ends were cut back, 2 bases at V and 2 bases at J, with 16 bases in the middle. Looked up from germline, CDR1 is MDHEN and CDR2 is SYDVKM. This CDR3 comprises 17 residues. CDR3: CASSLSVAQPGNQPQHF. CDR3 DNA sequence: TGTGCCAGCAGTTTAAGTGTGGCCCAACCAGGCAATCAGCCCCAGCATTTT. The variable domain in full, completed from reference TRBV28 and TRBJ1-5, reads DVKVTQSSRYLVKRTGEKVFLECVQDMDHENMFWYRQDPGLGLRLIYFSYDVKMKEKGDIPEGYSVSREKKERFSLILESASTNQTSMYLCASSLSVAQPGNQPQHFGDGTRLSIL.

V usage is TRBV4-1 and J usage is TRBJ2-1, with a tentative D call TRBD1 (6 bases). This CDR3 spans 15 amino acids. V lost 4 bases and J lost 2, with 12 bases in between. The germline CDR1 and CDR2 sequences are MGHRA and YSYEKL. CDR3 region: CASSPDRAAYNEQFF. The CDR3 DNA is TGCGCCAGCAGCCCGGACAGAGCAGCCTACAATGAGCAGTTCTTC.

V is TRBV6-5 and J is TRBJ1-1; D not resolved. CDR1 is MNHEY, CDR2 SVGAGI, per germline. CDR3 length equals 15 residues. The V end was cut by 6 bases, the J end by 3 bases, with 17 bases between. Here the CDR3 DNA reads TGTGCCAGCAGGCGTCCGGGATCCGCAGACACTGAAGCTTTCTTT. It codes for CASRRPGSADTEAFF.

This chain links TRBV15 with TRBJ2-3; 9 nucleotides align to TRBD2. Germline V gene data show CDR1 as LNHNV and CDR2 as YYDKDF (reference sequence). This CDR3 spans 18 amino acids. V lost 0 bases and J lost 2; bases outside the gene matches: 9. Written as DNA, the CDR3 is TGTGCCACCAGCAGAGATTCTCTAGCGGGATCGGTCACAGATACGCAGTATTTT. Its translation: CATSRDSLAGSVTDTQYF.

In its sample, this clone was seen once. The chain couples TRBV4-1 to TRBJ2-2; TRBD2 agrees at 8 bases. Per the germline V gene, CDR1 is MGHRA and CDR2 is YSYEKL. V was clipped by 3 bases and J by 5 bases; unmatched bases: 5. The CDR3 length is 15 residues. This CDR3 is CASSQTGGVTGELFF. The CDR3 DNA reads as TGCGCCAGCAGCCAGACGGGGGGGGTAACCGGGGAGCTGTTTTTT.

The chain employs TRBV6-1 and TRBJ2-5; 10 bases align to TRBD1. V was pared by 4 bases and J by 4 bases, with 6 bases of the junction left unmatched. Germline values: CDR1 MNHNS, CDR2 SASEGT. The CDR3 runs 15 residues. DNA for the CDR3: TGTGCCAGCAGTGTGCCGAGGACAGGGGGAGAGACCCAGTACTTC. Translation: CASSVPRTGGETQYF.